This T cell receptor (beta chain) was obtained from a study of T cells in Graves' hyperthyroidism and ophthalmopathy. The authors took PBMCs from 8.5 to 10 ml fresh peripheral blood. Losses at the gene ends were 4 bases for V and 7 bases for J; bases not matched to a gene: 6. This CDR3 is built from 14 residues. Germline V lookup: CDR1 LGHDT, CDR2 YNNKEL (reference sequence). This clonotype was observed once. Template material for amplifying TCR beta CDR3 regions consisted of RNA transcripts. With the HTBI primer set, the TCR CDR3 went through a first round of RT-PCR. TCRdb passed the multiplex PCR reads through MiXCR, listing each CDR3 protein once. Altogether hundreds of thousands of distinct CDR3 sequences are present, about a sixth being singletons, with the ten largest covering around 43%.

The source material was blood. The chain combines TRBV3-1 with TRBJ2-1; TRBD2 matches at 8 bases. This receptor was taken from a man aged 40-50 years with Graves' hyperthyroidism. CDR3 nucleotides: TGTGCCAGCAGCCGAAGCGGGGGTTGGAATGAGCAGTTCTTC. It codes for CASSRSGGWNEQFF.